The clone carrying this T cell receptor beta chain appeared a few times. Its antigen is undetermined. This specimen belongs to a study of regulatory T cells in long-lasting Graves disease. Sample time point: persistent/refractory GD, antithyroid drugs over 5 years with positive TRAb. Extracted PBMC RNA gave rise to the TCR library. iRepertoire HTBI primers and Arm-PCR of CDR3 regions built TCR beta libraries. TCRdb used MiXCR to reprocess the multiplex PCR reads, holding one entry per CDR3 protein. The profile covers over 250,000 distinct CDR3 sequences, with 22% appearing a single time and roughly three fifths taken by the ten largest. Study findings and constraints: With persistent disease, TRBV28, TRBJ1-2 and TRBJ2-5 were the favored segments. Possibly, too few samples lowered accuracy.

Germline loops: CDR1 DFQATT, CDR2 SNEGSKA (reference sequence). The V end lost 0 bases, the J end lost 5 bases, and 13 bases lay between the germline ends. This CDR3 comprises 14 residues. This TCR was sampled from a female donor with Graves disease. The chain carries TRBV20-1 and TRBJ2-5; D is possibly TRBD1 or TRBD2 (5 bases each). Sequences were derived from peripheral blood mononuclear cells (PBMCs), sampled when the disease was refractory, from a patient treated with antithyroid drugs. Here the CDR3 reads CSARDWKGSETQYF. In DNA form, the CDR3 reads TGCAGTGCTAGAGATTGGAAGGGGAGCGAGACCCAGTACTTC.